One sample yielded the 30 T cell receptor beta chains listed below, sequenced in a study of blood T cell repertoires in COVID-19. The repertoire was sequenced with immunoSEQ multiplex PCR; TCRdb's copy has only in-frame clones and lacks some. Among more than 450,000 clones listed, 75% to 90% were seen once. The sample was PBMCs or T cells enriched from blood (not recorded which). Source of these receptors: a woman younger than 30 who had recovered from COVID-19.

This chain joins TRBV4-2 and TRBJ2-2; 8 positions match TRBD2. The germline gives CDR1 LGHNA, CDR2 YNFKEQ. The CDR3 is 18 amino acids. The junction had 16 bases not matched to a gene; V was cut back by 4 bases and J by 6 bases. CDR3 DNA sequence: TGTGCCAGCAGCCTGAAGAGATCCCGGGGGGGCAACGCCGGGGAGCTGTTTTTT. It translates to CASSLKRSRGGNAGELFF.

This sequence joins TRBV5-4 and TRBJ2-7; D unresolved. In germline, CDR1 is SGHNT, CDR2 YYREEE (reference sequence). The CDR3 sequence is 13 residues long. V lost 0 bases to trimming and J lost 4 bases, with 8 bases between them. CDR3 coding DNA: TGTGCCAGCAGCTTGGATCGGGTATACGAGCAGTACTTC. Amino acids: CASSLDRVYEQYF.

The rearrangement joins TRBV6-4 to TRBJ1-2; 7 positions agree with TRBD1. Germline V gene data show CDR1 as MRHNA and CDR2 as SNTAGT. V was pared by 3 bases and J by 7 bases, with 8 bases of the junction left unmatched. CDR3 length equals 14 residues. In nucleotides, the CDR3 is TGTGCCAGCAGTGAGATACAGGGGATGGGTGGCTACACCTTC. It yields the protein CASSEIQGMGGYTF.

The chain joins TRBV7-2 to TRBJ1-2; no reliable D call. The CDR3 runs to 16 residues. Looked up from germline, CDR1 is SGHTA and CDR2 is FQGNSA. V lost 0 bases, J lost 8 bases, and 19 bases lay in between. The DNA of the CDR3 is TGTGCCAGCAGCTTAGCCCGTTCGACGGCGACGGAGGGCTACACCTTC. It codes for CASSLARSTATEGYTF. Combining the CDR3 with reference TRBV7-2 and TRBJ1-2 gives the whole variable domain GAGVSQSPSNKVTEKGKDVELRCDPISGHTALYWYRQSLGQGLEFLIYFQGNSAPDKSGLPSDRFSAERTGGSVSTLTIQRTQQEDSAVYLCASSLARSTATEGYTFGSGTRLTVV.

The chain carries TRBV2 and TRBJ1-6; perhaps TRBD1 as D (5 bases). CDR3 size: 13 residues. CDR1 is SNHLY and CDR2 is FYNNEI in the germline V gene. V gave up 7 bases and J gave up 7 bases, with 11 bases separating them. CDR3 sequence: CASKGRENSPLHF. In DNA form, the CDR3 reads TGTGCCAGCAAGGGACGGGAGAATTCACCCCTCCACTTT.

The genes are TRBV5-1 and TRBJ2-3, with no clear D. The CDR3 runs to 14 residues. V lost 1 base and J lost 3, with 9 bases in between. CDR1 is SGHRS and CDR2 is YFSETQ in the germline V gene. The DNA of the CDR3 is TGCGCCAGCAGCTTGTCATGGGCAACAGATACGCAGTATTTT. This encodes CASSLSWATDTQYF.

This clone was picked up one time. V gene TRBV25-1 combines with J gene TRBJ1-2; D remains unclear. V was clipped by 2 bases and J by 6 bases, with 10 bases between them. The CDR3 is made up of 13 amino acids. CDR1 MGHDK and CDR2 SYGVNS come from the germline V gene. In DNA form, the CDR3 reads TGTGCCAGCAGTGAAGCGTCGTACCATGGCTACACCTTC. Translation: CASSEASYHGYTF.

This chain's CDR3 is CASSQSGGEQYF. The CDR3 nucleotides read TGCGCCAGCAGCCAATCAGGGGGCGAGCAGTACTTC. V usage is TRBV5-1 and J usage is TRBJ2-7; 7 nucleotides match TRBD1. The CDR3 contains 12 residues. In germline, CDR1 is SGHRS, CDR2 YFSETQ. Unmatched junction bases numbered 4, after V lost 4 bases and J lost 6 bases.

The chain is built from TRBV11-2 and TRBJ1-2, with D possibly matching TRBD1 (5 bases). Per germline, CDR1 SGHAT and CDR2 FQNNGV. Trimming left V 3 bases short and J 8 bases short, with 16 bases between. This CDR3 region has 14 residues. CDR3 DNA sequence: TGTGCCAGCAGCTTTTTCAGGCGGGGGGAAGGCTACACCTTC. Translated: CASSFFRRGEGYTF.

The rearrangement joins TRBV4-2 to TRBJ2-1, with 8 bases lining up with TRBD2. Losses at the gene ends were 4 bases for V and 5 bases for J; bases not matched to a gene: 7. Looked up from germline, CDR1 is LGHNA and CDR2 is YNFKEQ. The length of the CDR3 is 15 residues. CDR3 amino acids: CASSLPTSGDNEQFF. DNA of the CDR3: TGTGCCAGCAGCCTCCCTACTAGCGGAGACAATGAGCAGTTCTTC.

The chain combines TRBV28 with TRBJ2-1; 9 nucleotides align to TRBD1. After removal of 5 bases from V and 5 bases from J, the junction contained 13 bases not matched to a gene. Germline V gives CDR1 MDHEN, CDR2 SYDVKM. This CDR3 region has 17 residues. CDR3 residues: CASSDASGQGGHNEQFF. In nucleotides, the CDR3 is TGTGCCAGCAGTGATGCTTCGGGACAGGGTGGACACAATGAGCAGTTCTTC.

This chain links TRBV5-1 with TRBJ1-1; the match to TRBD1 covers 7 bases. Germline CDR1 and CDR2: SGHRS and YFSETQ. Germline trimming cut 4 bases from V and 3 bases from J; bases unmatched to any gene: 18. The CDR3 is 18 residues long. The DNA of the CDR3 is TGCGCCAGCAGCACACTAATCAATCGGGACAGAGAAGACACTGAAGCTTTCTTT. This translates into CASSTLINRDREDTEAFF.

V gene TRBV3-1 (or the pseudogene TRBV3-2) combines with J gene TRBJ2-1, with D unresolved. This CDR3 has 13 amino acids. Looked up from germline, CDR1 is LGHDT and CDR2 is YNNKEL (reference sequence). With 1 base removed from V and 5 bases from J, the gap between germline ends came to 6 bases. Written as DNA, the CDR3 is TGTGCCAGCAGCCAAGGGCAGAACAATGAGCAGTTCTTC. This encodes CASSQGQNNEQFF.

This clone has a handful of counts. The CDR3, as DNA: TGCGCCAGCAGCCAAGATGTGGCAGGGGAAAAGGGGGCCGAGCAGTACTTC. Its protein product is CASSQDVAGEKGAEQYF. The chain couples TRBV4-1 to TRBJ2-7, with 7 bases identical to TRBD1. CDR1 MGHRA and CDR2 YSYEKL come from the germline V gene. The CDR3 contains 17 residues. The V segment lost 0 bases and the J segment 6 bases; nucleotides outside the gene matches: 14.

The chain joins TRBV5-4 to TRBJ2-1, with 8 bases that match TRBD1. The CDR3 runs 13 residues. The junction had 3 bases not matched to a gene; V was cut back by 4 bases and J by 6 bases. Germline CDR1 SGHNT, CDR2 YYREEE (reference sequence). CDR3 region: CASSQGALNEQFF. In DNA form, the CDR3 reads TGTGCCAGCAGCCAGGGGGCCCTCAATGAGCAGTTCTTC.

The chain carries TRBV28 and TRBJ2-1; maybe TRBD1 (5 bases). CDR1 MDHEN and CDR2 SYDVKM come from the germline V gene. V shed 7 bases and J shed 7 bases, with 23 bases lying between them. The CDR3 contains 16 residues. The CDR3, as DNA: TGTGCCAGCACACGGTTTTCCAGGCAGGGTGGGAATGAGCAGTTCTTC. Translation gives CASTRFSRQGGNEQFF.

This chain connects TRBV12-3 or TRBV12-4 to TRBJ1-1; D gene uncertain. This CDR3 comprises 11 residues. The V gene lost 1 base and the J gene lost 8 bases, with 5 bases spanning the gap. The CDR3 spells CASSLVAEAFF. The CDR3 nucleotides read TGTGCCAGCAGTTTAGTGGCAGAAGCTTTCTTT.

The chain recombines TRBV7-2 with TRBJ2-1, with a weak D call TRBD2 (5 bases). CDR1 is SGHTA, CDR2 FQGNSA, per germline. With 5 bases removed from V and 5 bases from J, the gap between germline ends came to 16 bases. CDR3 size: 15 residues. The CDR3 spells CASSPHVGVHNEQFF. DNA for the CDR3: TGTGCCAGCAGCCCCCATGTCGGGGTCCACAATGAGCAGTTCTTC. Full variable domain (remainder filled in from reference TRBV7-2 and TRBJ2-1): GAGVSQSPSNKVTEKGKDVELRCDPISGHTALYWYRQSLGQGLEFLIYFQGNSAPDKSGLPSDRFSAERTGGSVSTLTIQRTQQEDSAVYLCASSPHVGVHNEQFFGPGTRLTVL.

Here the CDR3 DNA reads TGTGCCAGCGAGAGGGCAGGCGACCTTAATTCACCCCTCCACTTT. Protein: CASERAGDLNSPLHF. The chain links TRBV7-2 to TRBJ1-6; D remains unclear. The CDR3 runs to 15 residues. CDR1 is SGHTA, CDR2 FQGNSA, per germline. V lost 8 bases, J lost 6 bases, and 17 bases lay in between.

The chain carries TRBV5-5 and TRBJ2-7, with TRBD1 matching over 7 bases. J lost 3 bases, V lost 3 bases, and 15 bases had no gene match. Germline V CDR1 and CDR2: SGHKS, YYEKEE (reference sequence). The CDR3 is made up of 17 amino acids. DNA for the CDR3: TGTGCCAGCAGCTGGGGCCTGACCTGGACAGGCTTCTACGAGCAGTACTTC. Protein sequence: CASSWGLTWTGFYEQYF.

The gene calls are TRBV5-1 and TRBJ2-3, with 7 bases identical to TRBD1. Per germline, CDR1 SGHRS and CDR2 YFSETQ. The CDR3 extends over 15 amino acids. The V and J ends lost 4 bases and 1 base, in that order; junction bases with no gene match: 6. The CDR3 sequence: CASSARQGRTDTQYF. The CDR3 coding sequence is TGCGCCAGCAGCGCCCGACAGGGTCGCACAGATACGCAGTATTTT.

In this sample, this clone turned up once. CDR3 sequence (DNA): TGCGCCAGCAGCTCCCGGACCGAGAGGGCCCAAGAAGCTTTCTTT. Translation gives CASSSRTERAQEAFF. The chain is built from TRBV5-1 and TRBJ1-1; no reliable D call. There are 15 residues in the CDR3. From germline, CDR1 is SGHRS and CDR2 YFSETQ. The germline V and J ends were trimmed by 3 bases and 8 bases, with 20 bases remaining between them. The full variable domain, its missing parts supplied by reference TRBV5-1 and TRBJ1-1, is KAGVTQTPRYLIKTRGQQVTLSCSPISGHRSVSWYQQTPGQGLQFLFEYFSETQRNKGNFPGRFSGRQFSNSRSEMNVSTLELGDSALYLCASSSRTERAQEAFFGQGTRLTVV.

The chain combines TRBV30 with TRBJ2-3; 8 bases are a match to TRBD2. After removal of 1 base from V and 0 bases from J, the junction contained 3 bases not matched to a gene. The CDR3 has 15 amino acids. CDR1 is GTSNPN, CDR2 SVGIG, per germline (reference sequence). The CDR3 DNA reads as TGTGCCTGGAGTGACGGGGGGGCAAGCACAGATACGCAGTATTTT. Encoded protein: CAWSDGGASTDTQYF.

J is TRBJ2-7 and V is TRBV27; D possibly corresponds to TRBD2 (6 bases). CDR3 length equals 16 residues. Looked up from germline, CDR1 is MNHEY and CDR2 is SMNVEV (reference sequence). The germline V and J ends were trimmed by 5 bases and 1 base, with 18 bases remaining between them. CDR3 sequence reads: CASSHGPPGLSYEQYF. The CDR3 bases are TGTGCCAGCAGTCACGGCCCCCCGGGACTTTCCTACGAGCAGTACTTC.

This chain uses TRBV11-2 with TRBJ1-3; D possibly corresponds to TRBD1 (6 bases). The V end was cut by 0 bases, the J end by 4 bases, with 13 bases between. CDR1 is SGHAT and CDR2 is FQNNGV in the germline V gene. This CDR3 contains 16 residues. The CDR3 DNA reads as TGTGCCAGCAGCTTAGAGGTTTGGCAGGGGGGAAACACCATATATTTT. Translating it yields CASSLEVWQGGNTIYF.

The chain links TRBV11-2 to TRBJ2-7, with TRBD1 matching 8 bases. J gave up 4 bases and V 1 base, and 0 bases lay outside the gene matches. The germline V gene has CDR1 SGHAT and CDR2 FQNNGV. The CDR3 loop spans 13 amino acids. CDR3 bases: TGTGCCAGCAGCTTAGGGACAGGGTACGAGCAGTACTTC. This gives the protein CASSLGTGYEQYF. Variable domain in full (rest from reference TRBV11-2 and TRBJ2-7): EAGVAQSPRYKIIEKRQSVAFWCNPISGHATLYWYQQILGQGPKLLIQFQNNGVVDDSQLPKDRFSAERLKGVDSTLKIQPAKLEDSAVYLCASSLGTGYEQYFGPGTRLTVT.

This clone came up a few times. V is TRBV2 and J is TRBJ1-5; the match to TRBD1 covers 8 bases. Per the germline V gene, CDR1 is SNHLY and CDR2 is FYNNEI. This CDR3 has 14 residues. Trimming cost V 10 bases and J 3 bases; bases outside gene matches: 8. The CDR3 loop reads CATQGAGANQPQHF. Here the CDR3 DNA reads TGTGCCACCCAGGGGGCGGGGGCCAATCAGCCCCAGCATTTT.

V and J are TRBV29-1 and TRBJ2-1; the match to TRBD2 covers 12 bases. This CDR3 spans 14 amino acids. Germline loops: CDR1 SQVTM, CDR2 ANQGSEA. After removal of 7 bases from V and 5 bases from J, the junction contained 6 bases not matched to a gene. CDR3 in DNA: TGCAGCGCTCGGACTAGCGGGGCCGACAATGAGCAGTTCTTC. Translated: CSARTSGADNEQFF.

The gene calls are TRBV25-1 and TRBJ1-2; D remains ambiguous. The CDR3 is 13 residues long. The V end was cut by 4 bases, the J end by 7 bases, with 13 bases between. The germline CDR1 and CDR2 sequences are MGHDK and SYGVNS. The CDR3, as DNA: TGTGCCAGCAGTGCCCGCCAGGCGAGTGGCTACACCTTC. Its protein product is CASSARQASGYTF.

The chain has TRBV5-1 and TRBJ2-1, with 10 bases identical to TRBD1. V trimming: 7 bases; J trimming: 3 bases; junction bases outside the gene matches: 13. There are 17 residues in the CDR3. Germline CDR1 reads SGHRS; CDR2 reads YFSETQ. The CDR3 spells CASRPSGTGADYNEQFF. In nucleotides, the CDR3 is TGCGCCAGCCGGCCGTCGGGGACAGGGGCCGACTACAATGAGCAGTTCTTC.